The TCR beta chain under discussion was sequenced for a study of cytomegalovirus exposure and HLA in healthy donors. Study conclusions and caveats: Across all donors, roughly uniform sequencing depth was an assumption of the presence/absence analyses. Some TCR beta chains (roughly 150 of them) were listed as cytomegalovirus-associated. Other equally common chains were less clonally expanded than HLA-associated TCR beta chains, a later analysis showed. Reportedly, TCR beta sequences accurately predicted HLA-A and HLA-B alleles in most subjects.

CDR3 length equals 15 residues. The V gene's germline CDR1 is SGHVS and CDR2 FNYEAQ. V lost 5 bases, J lost 8 bases, and 18 bases lay in between. Remarks on this clone: The antigen is unknown.

With 60 Vbeta and 13 Jbeta primers, the PCR was carried out. Libraries were prepared by immunoSEQ multiplex PCR; TCRdb keeps only in-frame clonotypes and omits some of them. The sample lists roughly 100,000 clones, 65% to 80% occurring once. The rearrangement joins TRBV7-6 to TRBJ1-4, with a weak D call TRBD1 (5 bases). Sequenced material: PBMCs. The receptor's source is a woman between 45 and 65 years old in good health and CMV-seropositive. CDR3 bases: TGTGCCAGCAGCCCAACAGGCCAGGGAAACGAAAAACTGTTTTTT. Its translation is CASSPTGQGNEKLFF.